This T cell receptor (beta chain) was captured in a study of T-cell reconstitution after alpha-beta-depleted transplantation in children. This clonotype was counted only a few times. Researchers prepared the TCRbeta library using unique molecular identifiers, the study reports. One entry per CDR3 protein results from TCRdb running MiXCR on the PCR reads. The sample consists of more than 450,000 distinct CDR3 sequences, about a sixth of them appearing once. This CDR3 region has 14 residues. V was clipped by 6 bases and J by 8 bases, with 17 bases between them. The TCR comes from a human donor who donated a stem cell graft to a child with acute lymphoblastic leukemia. The sequencing used PBMCs from the stem cell graft donor, collected from the stem cell graft. This sequence joins TRBV12-3 or TRBV12-4 and TRBJ2-1; no clear D. The CDR3 region is CASSPHEASDEQFF. CDR3 bases: TGTGCCAGCAGCCCCCATGAGGCGTCGGATGAGCAGTTCTTC.